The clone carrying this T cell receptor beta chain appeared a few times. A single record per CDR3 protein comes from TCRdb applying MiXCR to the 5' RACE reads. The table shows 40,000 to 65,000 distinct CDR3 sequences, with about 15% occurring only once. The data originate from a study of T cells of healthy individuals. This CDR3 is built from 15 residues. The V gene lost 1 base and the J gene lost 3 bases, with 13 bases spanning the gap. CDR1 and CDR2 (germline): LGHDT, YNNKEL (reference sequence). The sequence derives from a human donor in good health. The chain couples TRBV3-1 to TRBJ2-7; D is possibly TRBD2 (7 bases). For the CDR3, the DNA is TGTGCCAGCAGCCAAGCGCACGGGGGGCTCTACGAGCAGTACTTC. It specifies CASSQAHGGLYEQYF.